Detailed here is one T cell receptor (beta chain). This clonotype appeared a few times. Its antigen is not yet known. It has no much larger one-base neighbor in the sample; base qualities were not kept. From the germline V gene (reference sequence), CDR1 is DFQATT and CDR2 is SNEGSKA. Trimming takes 7 bases off V and 0 bases off J; junction bases not matched to a gene: 7. Measured from the cysteine to the phenylalanine, the CDR3 is 14 residues long. Just the 42-base CDR3 DNA is kept, in frame starting at base 1. This entry is derived from a study of blood T cells in healthy people across ages (dated by TCRdb to about 2015). In the study overall: In model experiments, template switching captured roughly one uniquely barcoded TCR beta cDNA molecule for every two T cells. Using deep sequencing normalized with unique cDNA molecular identifiers, the study measured how TCR beta repertoire diversity changes with age. The donors were divided into four age groups: young (average around 16 years), middle-aged (around 41), aged (approximately 59) and long-lived (about 79). To avoid experimental bias, donors of different ages were distributed randomly across sequencing lanes. Using the same blood draw, the study looked at two additional independent replicas of 1 million unique cDNA reads for two donors, one aged 18 to 30 and the other aged 80 or older.

Broader findings and caveats from the paper: Compared with the aged group, the long-lived group had more naive CD4+ T cells, fewer expanded clones and increased TCR diversity, suggesting age selection. Bulk unsorted PBMC profiling prevented conclusive comparison of naive and antigen-experienced compartments. There was a strong correlation between observed TCR beta diversity and the percentage of naive T cells measured by flow cytometry. Because donor CMV infection status was unknown, age-related changes in expanded clonotypes were potentially confounded. Observed TCR beta diversity per million T cells fell roughly linearly with age, and a significant reduction was already apparent by age approximately 41. Estimates of total diversity based on one million sequenced T cells were regarded as lower bounds and as underestimates.

Libraries were prepared through 5' RACE. The listed sequencing device is Illumina HiSeq 2500. The second PCR ran for roughly 7 to 11 cycles and used a J-beta primer mix along with a sample-barcoded 5' primer. Each TCR beta cDNA molecule received a unique molecular identifier from a template-switch 5' adaptor carrying 12 random nucleotides. Each sample yielded at least 2.5 million CDR3-containing paired-end reads. First-strand cDNA synthesis was performed from all RNA using the Mint cDNA synthesis kit, with priming by a TRBC-specific oligonucleotide. Following uracil-DNA glycosylase treatment, all cDNA underwent a first 18-cycle PCR with the universal primers M1SS and BC2_uni_R. Turning to the authors' computational methods: Normalization of each sample was performed by random selection of 1 million high-quality reads, each carrying a distinct molecular identifier. Reads with shared molecular identifiers were discarded instead of being binned into consensus sequences. MiTCR, set to a Q25 quality threshold and the strictest error-elimination algorithm, was used for CDR3 identification, clonotype clustering and error correction. Lower-bound total TCR beta diversity was estimated with a nonparametric unseen species model using Euler transformation. TCRdb reworked the public reads: Q25 trimming with fastp, MiXCR clone assembly, productive beta chains retained. Under each unique CDR3 protein, matching rows form one entry showing the most common genes and DNA. TCRdb's processing, not the authors' own work, is the source of the V and J calls. For this sample the table gives about 730,000 distinct CDR3 sequences, of which roughly 41% were detected only once. The ten largest clones represent less than 25% of the sample.

The donors were roughly 39 Caucasian individuals from Russia, aged roughly 6 to 90 years, who were systemically healthy. Each donor gave approximately 10 milliliters of peripheral blood, collected into EDTA-treated Vacutainer tubes. Ficoll-Paque density-gradient centrifugation was used to isolate PBMCs, with at least 6.5 million per sample. Trizol reagent was used to extract total RNA from the PBMCs, yielding at least 6 micrograms per sample. The percentages of naive CD45RAhigh/CD27high T cells were determined by flow cytometry on a PBMC aliquot from every donor. The specimen was blood. The sequence came from a woman in her sixties or seventies in good health. This chain is built from TRBV20-1 and TRBJ1-1; 8 nucleotides in the junction match TRBD1. The nucleotides read TGCAGTGTAAAGCAGGGGGCAATGAACACTGAAGCTTTCTTT. It encodes CSVKQGAMNTEAFF.